A single sample gave rise to the 15 T cell receptor beta chains below, sequenced in a study of blood T cell repertoires in COVID-19. Only in-frame clones appear in the TCRdb table, and some are missing; sequencing was by immunoSEQ multiplex PCR. The repertoire consists of 100,000 to 110,000 clones, with approximately 87% occurring once and the leading ten covering 13%. Sequencing used peripheral blood. The source of these receptors is a human donor in a cohort sampled during active COVID-19.

The V gene is TRBV19, the J gene TRBJ1-1, with TRBD1 matching over 8 bases. Germline V gene sequence: CDR1 LNHDA, CDR2 SQIVND (reference sequence). The CDR3 is made up of 14 amino acids. The J segment lost 11 bases and the V segment lost 6 bases, leaving 14 bases of the junction unmatched. The CDR3 nucleotides are TGTGCCAGTAGAACGGCGGGGGCAGGGGGCTCGGCTTTCTTT. This sequence encodes CASRTAGAGGSAFF. The whole variable domain, filled in from reference TRBV19 and TRBJ1-1, reads DGGITQSPKYLFRKEGQNVTLSCEQNLNHDAMYWYRQDPGQGLRLIYYSQIVNDFQKGDIAEGYSVSREKKESFPLTVTSAQKNPTAFYLCASRTAGAGGSAFFGQGTRLTVV.

The chain joins TRBV6-2 or TRBV6-3 to TRBJ2-7, with D tentatively TRBD1 (6 bases). Deletions cut 4 bases from V and 3 bases from J, with 7 bases between. Germline CDR1 is MNHEY and CDR2 is SVGEGT. This CDR3 is 12 amino acids long. DNA of the CDR3: TGTGCCAGCAGTTGGACAGACTACGAGCAGTACTTC. Translation: CASSWTDYEQYF.

The V gene is TRBV5-6, the J gene TRBJ2-3; D is perhaps TRBD2 (6 bases). The CDR3 is made up of 15 amino acids. Germline V gene data show CDR1 as SGHDT and CDR2 as YYEEEE. The V end lost 4 bases, the J end lost 4 bases, and 16 bases lay between the germline ends. The CDR3 nucleotides are TGTGCCAGCAGCCCGACTAGGTTCTGGTCAGATACGCAGTATTTT. Its translation is CASSPTRFWSDTQYF.

V and J are TRBV7-9 and TRBJ1-2, with 8 bases matching TRBD1. This CDR3 contains 15 residues. V lost 0 bases, J lost 5 bases, and 5 bases stayed unmatched. CDR1 and CDR2 (germline): SEHNR, FQNEAQ (reference sequence). CDR3 sequence (DNA): TGTGCCAGCAGCTTAGCGGACAGGGTTCAGTATGGCTACACCTTC. This encodes CASSLADRVQYGYTF.

This chain uses TRBV5-4 with TRBJ2-2; TRBD1 aligns across 9 bases. This CDR3 has 16 amino acids. Looked up from germline, CDR1 is SGHNT and CDR2 is YYREEE (reference sequence). V dropped 5 bases and J dropped 4; count of bases not matched to a gene: 9. DNA of the CDR3: TGTGCCAGCAGTATACCGGGACAGGGCAGCACCGGGGAGCTGTTTTTT. Translation: CASSIPGQGSTGELFF. Drawing the rest from reference TRBV5-4 and TRBJ2-2, the complete variable domain is ETGVTQSPTHLIKTRGQQVTLRCSSQSGHNTVSWYQQALGQGPQFIFQYYREEENGRGNFPPRFSGLQFPNYSSELNVNALELDDSALYLCASSIPGQGSTGELFFGEGSRLTVL.

V usage is TRBV18 and J usage is TRBJ2-7; D perhaps matches TRBD2 (5 bases). The CDR3 is 15 amino acids. V gave up 0 bases and J gave up 6 bases, with 15 bases separating them. The germline V gene has CDR1 KGHSH and CDR2 LQKENI. CDR3 nucleotides: TGTGCCAGCTCACCACCGAATGGGGTTCGGGGCGAGCAGTACTTC. Translating gives CASSPPNGVRGEQYF.

This rearrangement joins TRBV11-2 to TRBJ1-3; 7 nucleotides align to TRBD1. V gave up 5 bases and J gave up 4 bases; unmatched junction bases: 8. Germline V gene sequence: CDR1 SGHAT, CDR2 FQNNGV. This CDR3 region has 15 residues. DNA of the CDR3: TGTGCCAGCAGCCCCACTTCGGGACAGGGAAACACCATATATTTT. This gives the protein CASSPTSGQGNTIYF. Variable domain in full (rest from reference TRBV11-2 and TRBJ1-3): EAGVAQSPRYKIIEKRQSVAFWCNPISGHATLYWYQQILGQGPKLLIQFQNNGVVDDSQLPKDRFSAERLKGVDSTLKIQPAKLEDSAVYLCASSPTSGQGNTIYFGEGSWLTVV.

The chain employs TRBV27 and TRBJ2-3, with TRBD1 as a possible D gene (6 bases). The CDR3 length is 13 residues. Trimming left V 9 bases short and J 7 bases short, with 17 bases between. Looked up from germline, CDR1 is MNHEY and CDR2 is SMNVEV (reference sequence). This CDR3 is CASWAQGFYTQYF. CDR3 coding DNA: TGTGCCAGTTGGGCACAGGGATTCTATACGCAGTATTTT.

V gene TRBV27 combines with J gene TRBJ2-2, with D maybe TRBD1 (5 bases). The CDR3 contains 15 residues. Trimming left V 5 bases short and J 5 bases short, with 15 bases between. The V gene's germline CDR1 is MNHEY and CDR2 SMNVEV (reference sequence). The CDR3 DNA follows: TGTGCCAGCAGTCAACTAATAGGACATACCGGGGAGCTGTTTTTT. Amino acid sequence: CASSQLIGHTGELFF.

This clone came up a few times. The J gene is TRBJ2-1, the V gene TRBV5-5, with TRBD2 identical over 8 bases. Germline V gives CDR1 SGHKS, CDR2 YYEKEE (reference sequence). J lost 15 bases, V lost 4 bases, and 6 bases had no gene match. CDR3 size: 11 residues. CDR3 DNA: TGTGCCAGCAGCCCCGGGACTAGTCTGTTCTTC. Translating it yields CASSPGTSLFF.

The chain is built from TRBV14 and TRBJ2-1; 10 bases fit TRBD2. Germline CDR1 reads SGHDN; CDR2 reads FVKESK. The J segment lost 4 bases and the V segment lost 4 bases, leaving 7 bases of the junction unmatched. The CDR3 is 16 amino acids. The CDR3 protein is CASSLMGLAFYNEQFF. The CDR3 bases are TGTGCCAGCAGCCTGATGGGACTAGCGTTTTACAATGAGCAGTTCTTC.

The genes are TRBV18 and TRBJ1-4; D unresolved. Germline V lookup: CDR1 KGHSH, CDR2 LQKENI. The V and J ends lost 2 bases and 10 bases respectively, with 11 bases between them. This CDR3 spans 13 amino acids. CDR3 protein: CASSPSRPGKLFF. As DNA, the CDR3 is TGTGCCAGCTCACCATCCCGGCCAGGAAAACTGTTTTTT.

The chain combines TRBV7-9 with TRBJ2-7; maybe TRBD2 (6 bases). The CDR3 spans 15 residues. The germline V and J ends were trimmed by 4 bases and 2 bases, with 15 bases remaining between them. Germline V lookup: CDR1 SEHNR, CDR2 FQNEAQ (reference sequence). CDR3 DNA: TGTGCCAGCAGCTCCTGGGACTTCCTGCCCTACGAGCAGTACTTC. Amino acids: CASSSWDFLPYEQYF.

The V gene is TRBV18, the J gene TRBJ1-2; D ambiguous. This CDR3 region has 13 residues. Germline assignment: CDR1 KGHSH and CDR2 LQKENI. V lost 8 bases and J 2 bases, leaving 12 bases between the germline ends. The CDR3 DNA is TGTGCCAGCACTAACCTTTCAAACTATGGCTACACCTTC. The encoded protein is CASTNLSNYGYTF.

The V gene is TRBV3-1 (or the pseudogene TRBV3-2), the J gene TRBJ1-2; D is uncertain. Trimming shortened V by 1 base and J by 2 bases, and 11 bases separated the two germline ends. Germline CDR1 LGHDT, CDR2 YNNKEL (reference sequence). The CDR3 loop spans 15 amino acids. This CDR3 is CASSQGVTGNYGYTF. The CDR3, as DNA: TGTGCCAGCAGCCAAGGAGTCACGGGAAACTATGGCTACACCTTC.